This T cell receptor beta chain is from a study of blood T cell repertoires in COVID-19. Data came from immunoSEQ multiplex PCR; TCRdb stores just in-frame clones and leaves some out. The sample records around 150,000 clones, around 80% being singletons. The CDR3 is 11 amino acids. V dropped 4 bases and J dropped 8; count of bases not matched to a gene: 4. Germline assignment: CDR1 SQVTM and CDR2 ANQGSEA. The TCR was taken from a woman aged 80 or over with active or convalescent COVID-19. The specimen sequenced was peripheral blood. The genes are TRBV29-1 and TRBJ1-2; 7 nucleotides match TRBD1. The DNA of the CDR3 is TGCAGCGTTGGGCAGGGGGGCGGCTACACCTTC. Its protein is CSVGQGGGYTF.